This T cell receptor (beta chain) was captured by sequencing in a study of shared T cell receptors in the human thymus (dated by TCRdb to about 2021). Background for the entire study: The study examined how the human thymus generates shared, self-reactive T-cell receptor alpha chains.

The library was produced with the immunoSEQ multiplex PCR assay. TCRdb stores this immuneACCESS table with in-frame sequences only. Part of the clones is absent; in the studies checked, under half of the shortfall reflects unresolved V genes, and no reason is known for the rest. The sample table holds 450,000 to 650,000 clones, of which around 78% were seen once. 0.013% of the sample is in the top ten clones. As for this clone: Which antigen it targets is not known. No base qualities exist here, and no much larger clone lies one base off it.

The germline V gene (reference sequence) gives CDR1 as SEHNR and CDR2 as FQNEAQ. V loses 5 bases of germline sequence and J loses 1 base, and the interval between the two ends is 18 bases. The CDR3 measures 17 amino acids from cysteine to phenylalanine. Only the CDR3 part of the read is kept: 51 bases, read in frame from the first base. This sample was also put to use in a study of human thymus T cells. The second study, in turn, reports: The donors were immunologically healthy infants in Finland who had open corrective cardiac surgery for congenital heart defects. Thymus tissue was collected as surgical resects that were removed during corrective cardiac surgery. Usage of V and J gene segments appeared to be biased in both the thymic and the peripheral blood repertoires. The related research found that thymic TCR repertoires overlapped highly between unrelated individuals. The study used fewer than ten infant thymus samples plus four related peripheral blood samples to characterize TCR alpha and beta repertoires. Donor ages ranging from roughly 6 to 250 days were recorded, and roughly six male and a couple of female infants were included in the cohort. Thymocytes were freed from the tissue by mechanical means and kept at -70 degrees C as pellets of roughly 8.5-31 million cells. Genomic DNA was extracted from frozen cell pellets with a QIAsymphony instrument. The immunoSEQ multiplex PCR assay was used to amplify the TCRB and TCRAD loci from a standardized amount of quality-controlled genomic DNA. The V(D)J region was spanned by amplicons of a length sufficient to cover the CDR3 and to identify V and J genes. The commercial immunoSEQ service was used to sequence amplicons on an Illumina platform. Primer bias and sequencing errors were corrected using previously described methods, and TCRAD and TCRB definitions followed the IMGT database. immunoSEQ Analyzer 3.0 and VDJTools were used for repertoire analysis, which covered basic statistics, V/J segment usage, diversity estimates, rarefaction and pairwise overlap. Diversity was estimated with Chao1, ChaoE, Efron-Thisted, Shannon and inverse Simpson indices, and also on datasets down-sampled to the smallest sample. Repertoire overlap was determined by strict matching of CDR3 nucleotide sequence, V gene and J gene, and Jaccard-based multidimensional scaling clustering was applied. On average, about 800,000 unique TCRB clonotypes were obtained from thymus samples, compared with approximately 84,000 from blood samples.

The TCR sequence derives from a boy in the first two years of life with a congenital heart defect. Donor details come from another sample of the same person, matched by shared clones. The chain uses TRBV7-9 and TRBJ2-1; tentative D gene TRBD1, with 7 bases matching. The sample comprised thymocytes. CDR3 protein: CASSQGGSSGSYNEQFF. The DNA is TGTGCCAGCAGCCAGGGGGGTAGCTCAGGTTCCTACAATGAGCAGTTCTTC.